Sequencing of this T cell receptor (beta chain) was carried out in a study of T cell repertoires in ileal Crohn's disease. Study-level background: Postoperative therapy was given to about half: roughly twelve thiopurines, around 17 anti-TNF agents. The M0 sample came from the inflamed ileal portion of the resected specimen.

Trimming took 0 bases from V and 5 from J; bases not matched to a gene: 8. The CDR3 extends over 16 amino acids. CDR1 is LNHNV and CDR2 is YYDKDF in the germline V gene (reference sequence). Clones were sequenced by immunoSEQ multiplex PCR, and TCRdb holds only the in-frame ones, with some missing. The repertoire includes approximately 1,500 clones, about 88% of them detected once, and 4% to 5% sits in the top ten. The time point is: inflamed ileum from the surgical specimen. Patients were adults with ileal or ileocolonic Crohn's disease needing resection. This clonotype was obtained from an adult with Crohn's disease. The V gene is TRBV15, the J gene TRBJ2-7; 9 bases are a match to TRBD1. Sequencing was performed on ileal tissue. The CDR3 DNA is TGTGCCACCAGCAGAGATTCGGGACAGGGTCGGGACGAGCAGTACTTC. Its protein product is CATSRDSGQGRDEQYF. The complete variable domain, with remaining parts taken from reference TRBV15 and TRBJ2-7, reads DAMVIQNPRYQVTQFGKPVTLSCSQTLNHNVMYWYQQKSSQAPKLLFHYYDKDFNNEADTPDNFQSRRPNTSFCFLDIRSPGLGDTAMYLCATSRDSGQGRDEQYFGPGTRLTVT.